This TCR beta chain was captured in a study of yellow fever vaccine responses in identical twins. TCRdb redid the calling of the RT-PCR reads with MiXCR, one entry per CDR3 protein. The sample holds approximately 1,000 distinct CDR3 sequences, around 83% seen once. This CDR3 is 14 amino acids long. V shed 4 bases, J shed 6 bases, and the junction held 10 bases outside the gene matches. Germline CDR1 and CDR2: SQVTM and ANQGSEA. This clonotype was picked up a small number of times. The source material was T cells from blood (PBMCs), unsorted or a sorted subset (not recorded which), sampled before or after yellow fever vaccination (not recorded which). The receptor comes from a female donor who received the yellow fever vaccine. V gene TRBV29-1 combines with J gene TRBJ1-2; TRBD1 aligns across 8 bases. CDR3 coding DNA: TGCAGCGTTGCCTCGGAGCAGGGGGCCCATGGCTACACCTTC. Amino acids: CSVASEQGAHGYTF.